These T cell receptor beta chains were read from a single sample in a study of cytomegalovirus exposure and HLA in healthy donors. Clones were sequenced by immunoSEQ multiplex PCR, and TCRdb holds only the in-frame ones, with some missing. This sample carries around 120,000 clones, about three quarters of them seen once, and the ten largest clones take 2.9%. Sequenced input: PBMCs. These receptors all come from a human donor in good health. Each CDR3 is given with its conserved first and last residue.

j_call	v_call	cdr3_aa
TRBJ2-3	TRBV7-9	CSSTTLPGLAGGNTQYF
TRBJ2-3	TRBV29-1	CSVGVGARLDTQYF
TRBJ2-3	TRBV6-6	CASSFPRGGGTDTQYF
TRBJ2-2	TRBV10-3	CAIRGTSPTYTGELFF
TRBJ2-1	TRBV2	CASRGLAGASYNEQFF
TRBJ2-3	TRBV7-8	CASSPPREDTQYF
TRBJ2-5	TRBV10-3	CAISVGDTDLEETQYF
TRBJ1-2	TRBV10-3	CAIRAGGSRGGYTF
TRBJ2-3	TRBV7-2	CASSLVAGLLLDTQYF
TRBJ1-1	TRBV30	CAWSQGTGANTEAFF
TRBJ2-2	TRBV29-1	CSVAGYTGELFF
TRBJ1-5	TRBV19	CASRRRQGYNQPQHF
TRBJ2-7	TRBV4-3	CASSQGGRGAYEQYF
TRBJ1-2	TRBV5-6	CASSLDFGGGAGGYTF
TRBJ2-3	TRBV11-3	CASSSGTGGSTDTQYF
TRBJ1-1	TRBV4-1	CASSYDRAEDTEAFF
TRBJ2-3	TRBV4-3	CASSQEVAGDETDTQYF
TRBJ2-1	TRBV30	CAWTRGSSYNEQFF
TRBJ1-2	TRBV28	CASKSLDRDIYGYTF
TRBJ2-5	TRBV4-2	CASSQEAGGLQETQYF
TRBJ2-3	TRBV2	CASARNRGDTQYF
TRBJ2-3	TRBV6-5	CASRTLAGVTDTQYF
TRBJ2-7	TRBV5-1	CASSLAQGVGEQYF
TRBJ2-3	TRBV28	CASSPGQAQRDTQYF
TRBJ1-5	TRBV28	CASSFGTGGGVSNQPQHF
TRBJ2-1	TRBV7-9	CSSSSGLAGRFYNEQFF
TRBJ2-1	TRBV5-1	CASSLGLAGEEQFF
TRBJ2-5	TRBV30	CAWGRGSGETQYF
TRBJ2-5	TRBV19	CASSPGLKGETQYF
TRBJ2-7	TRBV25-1	CASRKDGGDYEQYF
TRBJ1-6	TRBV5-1	CASSLSQGWTSPLHF
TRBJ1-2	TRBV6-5	CASSSGSLNGYTF
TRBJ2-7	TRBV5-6	CASSLGRRDRPYEQYF
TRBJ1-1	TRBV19	CASRLSGVGMNTEAFF
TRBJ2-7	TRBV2	CASSVGGEGYEQYF
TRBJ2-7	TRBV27	CASSLRDTDYEQYF
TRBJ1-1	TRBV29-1	CSGGQLMNTEAFF
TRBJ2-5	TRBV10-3	CAIREGPGETQYF
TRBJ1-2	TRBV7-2	CASSLRAYGQGKTNGYTF
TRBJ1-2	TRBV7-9	CSSSLGTGGVYGYTF
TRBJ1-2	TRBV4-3	CASSQVGRDSFGYTF
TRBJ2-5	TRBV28	CASSLWISQPRTQYF
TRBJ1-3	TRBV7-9	CASSWVESSGNTIYF
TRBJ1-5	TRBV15	CATSSKNWPQHF
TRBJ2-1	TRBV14	CASSQASGGRRHNEQFF
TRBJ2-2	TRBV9	CASSVNQFGTGELFF
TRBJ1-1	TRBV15	CATSSRQTRREAFF
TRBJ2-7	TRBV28	CASSSPRGEQYF
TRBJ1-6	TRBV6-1	CASSPLSSYNSPLHF
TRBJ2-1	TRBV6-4	CASRQGLEQFF
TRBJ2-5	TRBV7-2	CASSLTSGGPGTQYF
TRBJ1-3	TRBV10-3	CAISTGTAGNTIYF
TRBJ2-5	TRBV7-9	CSSSLALMGGETQYF
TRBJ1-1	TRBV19	CASSDTGEGTEAFF
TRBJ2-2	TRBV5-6	CASSSARGGTGELFF
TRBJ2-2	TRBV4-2	CASSQDRASLGGELFF
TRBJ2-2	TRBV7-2	CASSSSGGVNTGELFF
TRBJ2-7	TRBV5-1	CASSLGGSPSSYEQYF
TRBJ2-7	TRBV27	CASSWLAGISYEQYF
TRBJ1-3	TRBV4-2	CASSQGRTGLGSSGNTIYF